Below are 19 T cell receptor beta chains sequenced from a single sample in a study of blood T cells in healthy people across ages. A second roughly 6 to 11 cycle PCR used barcoded and J-beta primers. TCRdb called the 5' RACE reads again in MiXCR, with one record for every CDR3 protein. The sample contains over 700,000 distinct CDR3 sequences, about 55% of which appear only once. The specimen was blood. The receptors come from a man older than 75 in good health.

The genes are TRBV7-2 and TRBJ1-1; 8 bases line up with TRBD1. In germline, CDR1 is SGHTA, CDR2 FQGNSA. The length of the CDR3 is 14 residues. Unmatched junction bases numbered 4, after V lost 4 bases and J lost 3 bases. For the CDR3, the DNA is TGTGCCAGCAGCTCCAGGGGGCAGGACACTGAAGCTTTCTTT. Amino acid sequence: CASSSRGQDTEAFF.

This clonotype has a handful of counts. V usage is TRBV9 and J usage is TRBJ2-1; D not resolved. The CDR3 covers 13 residues. Trimming removed 0 bases at V and 9 bases at J, with 10 bases between. The germline V gene has CDR1 SGDLS and CDR2 YYNGEE. The CDR3 DNA follows: TGTGCCAGCAGCGTAGGAAGTAATCTTGAGCAGTTCTTC. It translates to CASSVGSNLEQFF. Using reference TRBV9 and TRBJ2-1 for the parts outside the CDR3, the full variable domain is DSGVTQTPKHLITATGQRVTLRCSPRSGDLSVYWYQQSLDQGLQFLIQYYNGEERAKGNILERFSAQQFPDLHSELNLSSLELGDSALYFCASSVGSNLEQFFGPGTRLTVL.

The chain couples TRBV28 to TRBJ1-1; 7 bases align to TRBD1. The CDR3 has 16 amino acids. V lost 7 bases to trimming and J lost 1 base; unmatched junction nucleotides: 12. CDR1 and CDR2 (germline): MDHEN, SYDVKM. The DNA for the CDR3 is TGTGCCAGCATTCTAGGGGGCCCTCTGGGGAACACTGAAGCTTTCTTT. This encodes CASILGGPLGNTEAFF.

The chain carries TRBV5-1 and TRBJ1-2; 8 nucleotides line up with TRBD1. The CDR3 length is 15 residues. The germline CDR1 and CDR2 sequences are SGHRS and YFSETQ. The junction had 6 bases not matched to a gene; V was cut back by 1 base and J by 4 bases. CDR3: CASSLQSGGGYGYTF. The DNA for the CDR3 is TGCGCCAGCAGCTTGCAATCAGGGGGCGGCTATGGCTACACCTTC. The full variable domain, completed using reference TRBV5-1 and TRBJ1-2, is KAGVTQTPRYLIKTRGQQVTLSCSPISGHRSVSWYQQTPGQGLQFLFEYFSETQRNKGNFPGRFSGRQFSNSRSEMNVSTLELGDSALYLCASSLQSGGGYGYTFGSGTRLTVV.

The chain links TRBV2 to TRBJ1-1; D gene unclear. Per the germline V gene, CDR1 is SNHLY and CDR2 is FYNNEI. CDR3 size: 12 residues. Deletions cut 3 bases from V and 0 bases from J, with 2 bases between. This CDR3 reads CASSDLNTEAFF. CDR3 bases: TGTGCCAGCAGTGATTTGAACACTGAAGCTTTCTTT.

The chain employs TRBV10-3 and TRBJ1-1; D perhaps matches TRBD1 (6 bases). V lost 3 bases and J lost 4, with 12 bases in between. The CDR3 runs to 14 residues. Germline CDR1 and CDR2: ENHRY and SYGVKD. For the CDR3, the DNA is TGTGCCATCAGTGATAGGGGGGTTCGCACTGAAGCTTTCTTT. This codes for CAISDRGVRTEAFF.

As concerns this clonotype: The junction departs from the called germline gene at one end, perhaps through a read error. The chain carries TRBV19 and TRBJ2-5; TRBD2 matches at 7 bases. The DNA end is a closer match to TRBJ2-7, so the J assignment may be wrong. The CDR3 spans 14 residues. The germline V gene encodes CDR1 LNHDA and CDR2 SQIVND (reference sequence). Here the CDR3 DNA reads TGTGCCAGTAGTCCACGACTAGCCTCCCACGAGCAGTACTTC. Translation: CASSPRLASHEQYF.

This clonotype was found a few times. The chain joins TRBV24-1 to TRBJ1-2, with D maybe TRBD1 (5 bases). The V and J ends lost 4 bases and 4 bases respectively, with 12 bases between them. Germline V gene data show CDR1 as KGHDR and CDR2 as SFDVKD. This CDR3 contains 14 residues. The CDR3 here is CATSDRDRIYGYTF. Here the CDR3 DNA reads TGTGCCACCAGTGACCGAGACAGAATCTATGGCTACACCTTC.

This chain joins TRBV29-1 and TRBJ1-2, with 7 bases matching TRBD1. Germline CDR1 SQVTM, CDR2 ANQGSEA. This CDR3 is built from 12 residues. V dropped 5 bases and J dropped 4; count of bases not matched to a gene: 4. CDR3 in amino acids: CSVSGTVYGYTF. The CDR3 coding sequence is TGCAGCGTTTCCGGGACAGTCTATGGCTACACCTTC.

The chain combines TRBV12-3 or TRBV12-4 with TRBJ1-2; a weak D match, TRBD1 (5 bases). CDR3 length: 14 residues. Deletions cut 2 bases from V and 0 bases from J, with 7 bases between. As DNA, the CDR3 is TGTGCCAGCAGTTTAAGGGGTACTAACTATGGCTACACCTTC. It translates to CASSLRGTNYGYTF.

This rearrangement joins TRBV20-1 to TRBJ1-2, with D possibly being TRBD1 (5 bases). The CDR3 consists of 13 residues. V dropped 6 bases and J dropped 3 bases, with 14 bases sitting between them. The germline V gene encodes CDR1 DFQATT and CDR2 SNEGSKA (reference sequence). The CDR3 reads CSATGPEDYGYTF. The CDR3 bases are TGCAGTGCGACGGGGCCGGAGGACTATGGCTACACCTTC.

This rearrangement joins TRBV28 to TRBJ1-2, with TRBD1 identical over 7 bases. The V gene end was trimmed by 8 bases and the J gene end by 2 bases; junction bases not matched to a gene: 11. CDR3 length: 15 residues. Germline values: CDR1 MDHEN, CDR2 SYDVKM. The CDR3 DNA reads TGTGCCAGCCTTGGACAGGAGCTCTTCAACTATGGCTACACCTTC. Translated: CASLGQELFNYGYTF.

The chain links TRBV29-1 to TRBJ2-1, with D perhaps TRBD2 (7 bases). V dropped 7 bases and J dropped 2 bases, with 18 bases sitting between them. Germline V gene sequence: CDR1 SQVTM, CDR2 ANQGSEA. CDR3 length: 15 residues. As DNA, the CDR3 is TGCAGCGAGGGAGGGGGAGCGGGTCCCTACAATGAGCAGTTCTTC. This translates into CSEGGGAGPYNEQFF.

The sample holds a few counts of this clonotype. The chain recombines TRBV29-1 with TRBJ1-2; D call uncertain. Trimming stripped 5 bases from V and 2 bases from J, with 6 bases between. The CDR3 covers 11 residues. Per germline, CDR1 SQVTM and CDR2 ANQGSEA. The CDR3 sequence is CSVWGNYGYTF. The CDR3 region has the DNA TGCAGCGTTTGGGGAAACTATGGCTACACCTTC.

The chain is built from TRBV3-1 and TRBJ1-2; D not resolved. Germline V gene sequence: CDR1 LGHDT, CDR2 YNNKEL (reference sequence). This CDR3 spans 13 amino acids. Trimming took 1 base from V and 8 from J, leaving 11 bases between them. CDR3 sequence (DNA): TGTGCCAGCAGCCAAGGGGTTATCCCGGGCTACACCTTC. It translates to CASSQGVIPGYTF.

The genes are TRBV7-2 and TRBJ2-3, with 7 bases identical to TRBD2. The germline gives CDR1 SGHTA, CDR2 FQGNSA. The ends lost 0 bases at V and 14 bases at J; junction bases unmatched: 23. The CDR3 covers 18 residues. The CDR3 DNA reads as TGTGCCAGCAGCTTAGCGGGGTGGCAGGGAGGGAGGCACAGATACGCGTATTTT. Translating it yields CASSLAGWQGGRHRYAYF.

The rearrangement links TRBV29-1 to TRBJ2-5; 13 nucleotides match TRBD2. The CDR3 runs 17 residues. The germline V gene encodes CDR1 SQVTM and CDR2 ANQGSEA. The junction had 16 bases not matched to a gene; V was cut back by 1 base and J by 11 bases. DNA for the CDR3: TGCAGCGTTGAAGGGCCGACTAGCGGGAGGCCTGACGATGAGCAGTACTTC. It translates to CSVEGPTSGRPDDEQYF. Supplemented by reference TRBV29-1 and TRBJ2-5, the full variable domain reads SAVISQKPSRDICQRGTSLTIQCQVDSQVTMMFWYRQQPGQSLTLIATANQGSEATYESGFVIDKFPISRPNLTFSTLTVSNMSPEDSSIYLCSVEGPTSGRPDDEQYFGPGTRLLVL.

The chain is built from TRBV10-3 and TRBJ2-1, with D tentatively TRBD2 (5 bases). V lost 4 bases and J lost 9, with 22 bases in between. Germline loops: CDR1 ENHRY, CDR2 SYGVKD. The CDR3 length is 16 residues. The CDR3 DNA is TGTGCCATCAGTGTACTGGGGAATTTGGCGGGTGGTGAGCAGTTCTTC. It translates to CAISVLGNLAGGEQFF.

This clonotype was seen a handful of times. The rearrangement links TRBV3-1 to TRBJ2-5, with 7 bases fitting TRBD1. Matching the DNA end better, TRBJ2-7 makes the J call doubtful. Germline CDR1 is LGHDT and CDR2 is YNNKEL (reference sequence). The CDR3 consists of 15 residues. Here the CDR3 DNA reads TGTGCCAGCAGCCAACCTACCAGGGGGTCTGTCGAGCAGTACTTC. Translating it yields CASSQPTRGSVEQYF.